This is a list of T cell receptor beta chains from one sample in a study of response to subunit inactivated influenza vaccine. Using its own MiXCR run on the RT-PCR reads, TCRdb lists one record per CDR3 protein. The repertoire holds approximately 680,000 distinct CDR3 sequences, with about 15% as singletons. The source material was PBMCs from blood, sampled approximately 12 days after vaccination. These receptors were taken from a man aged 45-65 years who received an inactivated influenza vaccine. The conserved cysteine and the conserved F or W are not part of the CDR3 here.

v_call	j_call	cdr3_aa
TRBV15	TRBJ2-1	ATSRKTSGRMNEQF
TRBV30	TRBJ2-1	AWRRDTYNEQF
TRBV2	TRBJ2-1	ASSPPLAGGHNEQF
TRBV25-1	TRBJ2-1	ASSEPTGGAGAYNEQF
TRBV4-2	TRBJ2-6	ASSQTPAEANVLT
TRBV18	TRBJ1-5	ASSSGGLDQPQH
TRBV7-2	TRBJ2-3	ASSPDRAGWADTQY
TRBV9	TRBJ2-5	ASSVGSGVEETQY
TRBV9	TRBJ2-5	AISVAFREGQETQY
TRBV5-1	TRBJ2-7	ASSSIDGTYEQY
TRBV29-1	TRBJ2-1	SVRLRQGSSEQF
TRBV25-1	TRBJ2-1	ASSVPNNEQF
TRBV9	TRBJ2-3	ASSVALGDTDTQY